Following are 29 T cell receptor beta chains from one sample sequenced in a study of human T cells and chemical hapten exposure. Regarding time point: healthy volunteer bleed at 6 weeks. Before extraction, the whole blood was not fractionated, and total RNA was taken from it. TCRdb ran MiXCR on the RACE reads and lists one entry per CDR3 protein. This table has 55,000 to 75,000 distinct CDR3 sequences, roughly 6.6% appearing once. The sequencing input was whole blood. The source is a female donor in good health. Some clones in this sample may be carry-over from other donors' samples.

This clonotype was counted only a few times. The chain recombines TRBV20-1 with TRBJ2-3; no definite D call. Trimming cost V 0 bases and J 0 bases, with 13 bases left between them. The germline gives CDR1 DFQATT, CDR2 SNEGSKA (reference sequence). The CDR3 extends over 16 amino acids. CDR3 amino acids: CSAREEGTSSTDTQYF. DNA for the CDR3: TGCAGTGCTAGAGAAGAAGGCACCTCTAGCACAGATACGCAGTATTTT.

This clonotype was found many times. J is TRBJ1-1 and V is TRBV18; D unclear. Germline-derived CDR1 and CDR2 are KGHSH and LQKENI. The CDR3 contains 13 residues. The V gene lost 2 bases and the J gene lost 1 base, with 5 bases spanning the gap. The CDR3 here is CASSPIKNTEAFF. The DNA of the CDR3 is TGTGCCAGCTCACCAATCAAGAACACTGAAGCTTTCTTT. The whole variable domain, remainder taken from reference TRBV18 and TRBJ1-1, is NAGVMQNPRHLVRRRGQEARLRCSPMKGHSHVYWYRQLPEEGLKFMVYLQKENIIDESGMPKERFSAEFPKEGPSILRIQQVVRGDSAAYFCASSPIKNTEAFFGQGTRLTVV.

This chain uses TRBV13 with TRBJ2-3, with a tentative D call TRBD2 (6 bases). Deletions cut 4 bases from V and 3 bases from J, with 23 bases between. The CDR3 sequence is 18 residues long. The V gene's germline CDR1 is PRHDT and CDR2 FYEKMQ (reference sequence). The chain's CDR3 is CASSSKDTPGLATDTQYF. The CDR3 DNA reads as TGTGCCAGCAGCTCGAAAGACACGCCGGGACTGGCAACAGATACGCAGTATTTT.

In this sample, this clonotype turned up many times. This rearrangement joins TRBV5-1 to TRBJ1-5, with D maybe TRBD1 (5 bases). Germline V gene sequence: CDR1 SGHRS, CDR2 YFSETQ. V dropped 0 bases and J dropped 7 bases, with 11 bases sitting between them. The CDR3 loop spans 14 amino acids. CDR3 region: CASSLETGGQPQHF. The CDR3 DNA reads TGCGCCAGCAGCTTGGAGACGGGGGGACAGCCCCAGCATTTT.

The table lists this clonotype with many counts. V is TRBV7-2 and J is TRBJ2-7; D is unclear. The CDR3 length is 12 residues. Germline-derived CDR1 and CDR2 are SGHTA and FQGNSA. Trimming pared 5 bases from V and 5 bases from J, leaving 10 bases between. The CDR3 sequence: CASSPIRDEQYF. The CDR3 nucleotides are TGTGCCAGCAGCCCCATAAGAGACGAGCAGTACTTC.

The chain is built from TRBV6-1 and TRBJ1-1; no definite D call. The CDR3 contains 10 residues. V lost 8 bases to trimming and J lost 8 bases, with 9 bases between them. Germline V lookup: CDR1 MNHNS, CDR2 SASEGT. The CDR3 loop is CASRNGEAFF. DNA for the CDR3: TGTGCCAGCCGTAACGGGGAAGCTTTCTTT.

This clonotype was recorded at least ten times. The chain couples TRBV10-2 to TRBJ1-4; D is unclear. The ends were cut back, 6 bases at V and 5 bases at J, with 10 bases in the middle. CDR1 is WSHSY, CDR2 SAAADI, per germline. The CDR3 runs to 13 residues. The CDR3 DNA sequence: TGCGCCAGCAGCGAATATGGAAATGAAAAACTGTTTTTT. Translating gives CASSEYGNEKLFF.

The CDR3 nucleotides read TGTGCCAGCAGTTCCCCACGACAGGGCAATCAGCCCCAGCATTTT. It is translated as CASSSPRQGNQPQHF. The chain employs TRBV6-2 or TRBV6-3 and TRBJ1-5; D might be TRBD1 (6 bases). The CDR3 length is 15 residues. V dropped 4 bases and J dropped 2 bases, with 12 bases sitting between them. The germline V gene has CDR1 MNHEY and CDR2 SVGEGT.

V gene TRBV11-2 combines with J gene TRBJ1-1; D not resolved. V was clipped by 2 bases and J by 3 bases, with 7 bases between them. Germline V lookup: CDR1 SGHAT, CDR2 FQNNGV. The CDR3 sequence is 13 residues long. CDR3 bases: TGTGCCAGCAGCTTACAAGGGTACACTGAAGCTTTCTTT. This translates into CASSLQGYTEAFF.

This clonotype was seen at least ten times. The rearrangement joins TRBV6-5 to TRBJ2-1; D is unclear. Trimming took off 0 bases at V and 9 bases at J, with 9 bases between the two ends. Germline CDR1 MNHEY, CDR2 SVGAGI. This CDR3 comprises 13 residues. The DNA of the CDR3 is TGTGCCAGCAGTTACTCTAAGCCCAGTGAGCAGTTCTTC. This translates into CASSYSKPSEQFF.

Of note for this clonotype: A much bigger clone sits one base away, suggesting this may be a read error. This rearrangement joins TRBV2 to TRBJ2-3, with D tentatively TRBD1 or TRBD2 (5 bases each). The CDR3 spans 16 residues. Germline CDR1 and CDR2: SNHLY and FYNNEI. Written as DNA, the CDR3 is TGTGCCAACAGTTCCGGGACCAACCTTGTTCTTGATACGCAGTATTTT. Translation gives CANSSGTNLVLDTQYF.

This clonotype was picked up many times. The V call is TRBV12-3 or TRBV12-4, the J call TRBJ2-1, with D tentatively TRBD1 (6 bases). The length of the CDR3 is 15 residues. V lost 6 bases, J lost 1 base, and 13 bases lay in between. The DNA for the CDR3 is TGTGCCAGCAGACCTAACAGGGTATCCTACAATGAGCAGTTCTTC. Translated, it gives CASRPNRVSYNEQFF.

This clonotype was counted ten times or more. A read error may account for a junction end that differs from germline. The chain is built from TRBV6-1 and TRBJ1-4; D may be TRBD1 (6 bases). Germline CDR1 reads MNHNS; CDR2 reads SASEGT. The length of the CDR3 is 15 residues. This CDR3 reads CASSDLRQGPEQLFF. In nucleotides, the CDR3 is TGTGCCAGCAGTGACCTTAGGCAGGGGCCTGAACAACTGTTTTTT.

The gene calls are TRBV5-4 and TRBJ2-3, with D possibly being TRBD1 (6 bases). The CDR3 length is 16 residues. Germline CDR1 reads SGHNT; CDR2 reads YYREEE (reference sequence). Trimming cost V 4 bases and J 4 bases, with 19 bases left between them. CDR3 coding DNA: TGTGCCAGCAGCCTAACAACAGGGTCGACGGCAGATACGCAGTATTTT. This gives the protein CASSLTTGSTADTQYF.

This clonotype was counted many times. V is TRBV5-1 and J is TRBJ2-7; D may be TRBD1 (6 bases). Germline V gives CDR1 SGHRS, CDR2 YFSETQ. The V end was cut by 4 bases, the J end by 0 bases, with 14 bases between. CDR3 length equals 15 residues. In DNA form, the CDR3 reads TGCGCCAGCAGCACGGACAGTCATAGCTCCTACGAGCAGTACTTC. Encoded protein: CASSTDSHSSYEQYF.

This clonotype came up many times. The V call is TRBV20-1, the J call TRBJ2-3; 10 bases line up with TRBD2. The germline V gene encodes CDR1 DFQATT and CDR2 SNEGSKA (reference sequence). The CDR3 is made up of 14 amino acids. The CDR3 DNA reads TGCAGGCAAGCGGGAGGGGGAAACACAGATACGCAGTATTTT. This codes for CRQAGGGNTDTQYF.

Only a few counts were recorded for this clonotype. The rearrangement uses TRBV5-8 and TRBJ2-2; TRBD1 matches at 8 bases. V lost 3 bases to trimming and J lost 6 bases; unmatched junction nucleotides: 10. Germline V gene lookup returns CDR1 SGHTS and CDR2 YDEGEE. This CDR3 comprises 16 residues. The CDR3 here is CASSSYGTGGSGELFF. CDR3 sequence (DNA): TGTGCCAGCAGCTCGTACGGGACAGGAGGTTCCGGGGAGCTGTTTTTT.

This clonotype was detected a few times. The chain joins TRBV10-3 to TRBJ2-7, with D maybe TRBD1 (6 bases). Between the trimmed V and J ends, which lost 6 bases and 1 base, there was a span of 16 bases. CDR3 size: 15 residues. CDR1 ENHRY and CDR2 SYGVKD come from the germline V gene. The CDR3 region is CAIRAEGERSYEQYF. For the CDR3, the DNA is TGTGCCATCAGGGCCGAGGGGGAAAGATCCTACGAGCAGTACTTC.

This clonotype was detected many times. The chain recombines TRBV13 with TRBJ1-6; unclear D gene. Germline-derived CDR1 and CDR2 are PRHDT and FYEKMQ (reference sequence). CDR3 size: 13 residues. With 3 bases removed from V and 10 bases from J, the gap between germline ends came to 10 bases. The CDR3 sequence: CASSLGTWSPLHF. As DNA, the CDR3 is TGTGCCAGCAGCTTGGGTACATGGTCACCCCTCCACTTT.

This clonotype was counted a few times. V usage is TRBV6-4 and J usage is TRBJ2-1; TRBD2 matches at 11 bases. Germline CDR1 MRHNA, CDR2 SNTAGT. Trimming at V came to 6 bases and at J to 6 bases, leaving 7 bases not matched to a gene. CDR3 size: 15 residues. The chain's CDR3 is CASSELAGVSNEQFF. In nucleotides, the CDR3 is TGTGCCAGCAGCGAACTAGCGGGAGTGAGCAATGAGCAGTTCTTC.

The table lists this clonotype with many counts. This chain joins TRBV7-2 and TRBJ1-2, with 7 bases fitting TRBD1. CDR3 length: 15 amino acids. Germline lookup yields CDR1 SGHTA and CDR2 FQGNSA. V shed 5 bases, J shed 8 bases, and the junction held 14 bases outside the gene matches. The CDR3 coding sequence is TGTGCCAGCAGCCTACAAGTGGTGCAGGGGGACGGCTACACCTTC. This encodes CASSLQVVQGDGYTF.

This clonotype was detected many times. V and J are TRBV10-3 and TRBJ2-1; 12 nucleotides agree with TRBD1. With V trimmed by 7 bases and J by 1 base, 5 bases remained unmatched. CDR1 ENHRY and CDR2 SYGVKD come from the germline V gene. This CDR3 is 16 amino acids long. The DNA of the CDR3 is TGTGCCATCACTCCGGGACAGGGGGCTTCCTACAATGAGCAGTTCTTC. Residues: CAITPGQGASYNEQFF.

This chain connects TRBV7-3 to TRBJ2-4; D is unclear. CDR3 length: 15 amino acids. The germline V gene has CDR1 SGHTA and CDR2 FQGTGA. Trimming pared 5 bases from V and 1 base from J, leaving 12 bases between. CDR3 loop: CASSPIVGAKNIQYF. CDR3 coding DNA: TGTGCCAGCAGCCCTATTGTAGGGGCCAAAAACATTCAGTACTTC.

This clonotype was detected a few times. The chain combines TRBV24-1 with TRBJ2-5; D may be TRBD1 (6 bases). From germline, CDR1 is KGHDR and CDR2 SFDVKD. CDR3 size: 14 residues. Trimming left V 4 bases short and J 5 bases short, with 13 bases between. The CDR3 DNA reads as TGTGCCACCAGTGACCACAGGGCCCTCGAGACCCAGTACTTC. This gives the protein CATSDHRALETQYF.

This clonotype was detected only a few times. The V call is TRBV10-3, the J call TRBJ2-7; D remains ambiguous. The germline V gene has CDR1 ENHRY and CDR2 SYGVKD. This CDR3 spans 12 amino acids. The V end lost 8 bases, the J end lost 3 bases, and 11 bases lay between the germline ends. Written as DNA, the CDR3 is TGTGCCATCGGCGACAACGTCTACGAGCAGTACTTC. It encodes CAIGDNVYEQYF.

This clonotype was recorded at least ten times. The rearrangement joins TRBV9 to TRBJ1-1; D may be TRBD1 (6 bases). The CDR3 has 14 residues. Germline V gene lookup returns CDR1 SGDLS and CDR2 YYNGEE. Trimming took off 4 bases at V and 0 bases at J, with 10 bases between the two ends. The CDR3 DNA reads TGTGCCAGCAGCAGACAGGAGATGAACACTGAAGCTTTCTTT. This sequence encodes CASSRQEMNTEAFF.

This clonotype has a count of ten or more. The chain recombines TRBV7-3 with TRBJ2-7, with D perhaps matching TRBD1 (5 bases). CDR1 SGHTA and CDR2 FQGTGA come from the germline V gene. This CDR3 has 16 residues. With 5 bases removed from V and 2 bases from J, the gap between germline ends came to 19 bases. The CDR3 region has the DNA TGTGCCAGCAGCCCCCAATTGACAGACTTACCCTACGAGCAGTACTTC. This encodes CASSPQLTDLPYEQYF.

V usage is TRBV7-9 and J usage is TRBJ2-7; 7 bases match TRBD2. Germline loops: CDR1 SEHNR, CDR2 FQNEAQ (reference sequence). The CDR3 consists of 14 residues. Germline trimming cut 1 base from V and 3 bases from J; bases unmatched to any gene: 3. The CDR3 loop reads CASSLEGGGYEQYF. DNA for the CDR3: TGTGCCAGCAGCTTAGAGGGCGGGGGCTACGAGCAGTACTTC. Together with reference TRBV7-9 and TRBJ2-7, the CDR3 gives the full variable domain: DTGVSQNPRHKITKRGQNVTFRCDPISEHNRLYWYRQTLGQGPEFLTYFQNEAQLEKSRLLSDRFSAERPKGSFSTLEIQRTEQGDSAMYLCASSLEGGGYEQYFGPGTRLTVT.

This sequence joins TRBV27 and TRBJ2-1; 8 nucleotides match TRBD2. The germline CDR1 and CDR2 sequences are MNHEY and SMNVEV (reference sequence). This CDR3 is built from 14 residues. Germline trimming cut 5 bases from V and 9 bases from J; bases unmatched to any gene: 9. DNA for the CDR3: TGTGCCAGCAGTCTAGGGACTAGTCAGACTGAGCAGTTCTTC. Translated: CASSLGTSQTEQFF.